This T cell receptor beta chain was sequenced during a study of T cells in women clearing cervical HPV infection. In the study overall: Controls were women whose single incident HPV16 infection cleared within 12 months without precancer or cancer.

Clones were read by immunoSEQ multiplex PCR, and TCRdb kept only the in-frame ones, dropping some. The sample totals some 25,000 clones. CDR3 length: 15 residues. Germline assignment: CDR1 MNHNS and CDR2 SASEGT. Trimming at V came to 4 bases and at J to 2 bases, leaving 8 bases not matched to a gene. A remark on this clone: The read terminates 3 residues before the CDR3 end, so the remaining end is supplied by the germline J gene.

The sequencing sample was made of blood buffy coat. The chain is built from TRBV6-1 and TRBJ2-7; 7 bases map to TRBD1. The source of this sequence is a woman aged 18-70 years with a cervical HPV16 infection that either progressed to CIN3+ or cleared (not recorded which). This chain's CDR3 is CASSGSGTATYEQYF. CDR3 DNA, as far as it was read: TGTGCCAGCAGTGGCTCCGGGACAGCCACCTACGAG.